The source of this T cell receptor (beta chain) is a study of radiation and T cells in renal cell carcinoma. Time point of the sample: blood 4 weeks post-SBRT, at nephrectomy. The treatment here: 15 Gy SBRT to primary tumor, nephrectomy 4 weeks later. Only in-frame clones appear in the TCRdb table, and some are missing; sequencing was by immunoSEQ multiplex PCR. The repertoire holds 60,000 to 75,000 clones, with approximately 80% as singletons. The receptor comes from a man in his 60s with renal cell carcinoma. Specimen: blood, collected from a patient whose treatment included radiotherapy and nephrectomy.

The CDR3 DNA reads as TGTGCCAGTAGCGTAGCGGGGGAGTCTATGGCCCAGTACTTC. It translates to CASSVAGESMAQYF. The chain has TRBV19 and TRBJ2-5; 9 positions agree with TRBD2. CDR3 size: 14 residues. The ends lost 6 bases at V and 9 bases at J; junction bases unmatched: 11. Germline V lookup: CDR1 LNHDA, CDR2 SQIVND (reference sequence).